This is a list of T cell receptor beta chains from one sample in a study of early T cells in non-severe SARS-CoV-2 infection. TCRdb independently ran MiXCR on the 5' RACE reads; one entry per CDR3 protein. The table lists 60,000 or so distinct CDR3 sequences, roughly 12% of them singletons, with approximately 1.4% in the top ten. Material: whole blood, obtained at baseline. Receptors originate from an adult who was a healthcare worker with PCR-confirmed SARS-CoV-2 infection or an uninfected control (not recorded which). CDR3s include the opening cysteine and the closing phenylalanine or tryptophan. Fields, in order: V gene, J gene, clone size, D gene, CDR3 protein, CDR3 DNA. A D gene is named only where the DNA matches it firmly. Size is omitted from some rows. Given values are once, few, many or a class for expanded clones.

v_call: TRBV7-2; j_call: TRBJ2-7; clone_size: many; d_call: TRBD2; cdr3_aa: CASLGQGGLAGGYEQYF; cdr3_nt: TGTGCCAGCTTGGGACAGGGCGGACTAGCGGGGGGCTACGAGCAGTACTTC
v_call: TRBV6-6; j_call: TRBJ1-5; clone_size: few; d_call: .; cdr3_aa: CASSYVPGSQPQHF; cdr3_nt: TGTGCCAGCAGTTACGTCCCAGGGAGTCAGCCCCAGCATTTT
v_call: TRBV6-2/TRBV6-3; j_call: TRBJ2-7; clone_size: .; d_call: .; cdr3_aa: CASSLSRTYEQYF; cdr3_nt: TGTGCCAGCAGTTTGAGTAGGACCTACGAGCAGTACTTC
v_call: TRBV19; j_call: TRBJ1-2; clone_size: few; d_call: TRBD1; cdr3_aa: CASSASTGPSYGYTF; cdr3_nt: TGTGCCAGTAGTGCCTCGACAGGGCCTTCCTATGGCTACACCTTC
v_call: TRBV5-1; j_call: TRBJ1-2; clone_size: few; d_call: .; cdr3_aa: CASTLQFGYGYTF; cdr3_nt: TGCGCCAGCACCTTGCAGTTTGGGTATGGCTACACCTTC
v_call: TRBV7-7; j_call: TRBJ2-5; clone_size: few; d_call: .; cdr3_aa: CASSLGVEETQYF; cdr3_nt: TGTGCTAGCAGCTTAGGGGTAGAAGAGACCCAGTACTTC
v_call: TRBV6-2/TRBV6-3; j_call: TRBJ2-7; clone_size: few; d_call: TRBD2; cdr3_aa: CASCPERERPYEQYF; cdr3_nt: TGTGCCAGCTGCCCCGAGCGGGAAAGACCCTACGAGCAGTACTTC
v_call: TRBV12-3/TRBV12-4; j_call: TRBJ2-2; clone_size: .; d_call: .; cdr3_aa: CASSLHSGTGELFF; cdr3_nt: TGTGCCAGCAGCCTACATAGCGGAACCGGGGAGCTGTTTTTT
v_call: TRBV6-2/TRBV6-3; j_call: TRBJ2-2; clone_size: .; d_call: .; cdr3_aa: CASSWLPGQNTGELFF; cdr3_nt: TGTGCCAGCAGTTGGCTCCCCGGACAGAACACCGGGGAGCTGTTTTTT
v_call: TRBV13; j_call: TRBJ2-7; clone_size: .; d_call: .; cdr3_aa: CASSPGGFYEQYF; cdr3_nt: TGTGCCAGCAGCCCCGGGGGCTTCTACGAGCAGTACTTC
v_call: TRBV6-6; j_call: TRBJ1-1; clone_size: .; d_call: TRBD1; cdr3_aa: CASSPSTGGNTEAFF; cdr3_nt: TGTGCCAGCAGCCCATCCACAGGGGGTAACACTGAAGCTTTCTTT
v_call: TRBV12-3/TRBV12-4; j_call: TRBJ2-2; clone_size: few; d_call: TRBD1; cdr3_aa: CASSTTGVTGELFF; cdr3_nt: TGTGCCAGCAGCACAACAGGGGTGACCGGGGAGCTGTTTTTT
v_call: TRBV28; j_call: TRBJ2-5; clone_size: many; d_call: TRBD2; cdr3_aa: CASSFGGGHQETQYF; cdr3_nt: TGTGCCAGCAGTTTCGGCGGGGGTCACCAAGAGACCCAGTACTTC
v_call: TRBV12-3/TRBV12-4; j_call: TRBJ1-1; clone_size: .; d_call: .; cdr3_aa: CASGPGLTEAFF; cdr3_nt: TGTGCCAGCGGTCCGGGGCTTACTGAAGCTTTCTTT
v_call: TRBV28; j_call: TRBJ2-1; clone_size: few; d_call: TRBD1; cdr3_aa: CASKTGQGVHEQFF; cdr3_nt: TGTGCCAGCAAGACCGGACAGGGGGTCCATGAGCAGTTCTTC
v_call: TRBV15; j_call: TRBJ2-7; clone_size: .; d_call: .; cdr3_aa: CATSREDSYEQYF; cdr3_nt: TGTGCCACCAGCAGAGAGGACTCCTACGAGCAGTACTTC
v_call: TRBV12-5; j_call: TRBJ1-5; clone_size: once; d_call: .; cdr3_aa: CASGLGTQQPQHF; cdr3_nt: TGTGCTAGTGGTTTGGGAACACAGCAGCCCCAGCATTTT
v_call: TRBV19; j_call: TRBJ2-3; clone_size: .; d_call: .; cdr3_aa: CASSTPGFGIATDTQYF; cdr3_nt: TGTGCCAGTAGTACCCCAGGTTTTGGGATCGCCACAGATACGCAGTATTTT
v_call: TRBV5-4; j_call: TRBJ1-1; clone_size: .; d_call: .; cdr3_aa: CASSRDSNTEAFF; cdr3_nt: TGTGCCAGCAGCAGGGACTCTAACACTGAAGCTTTCTTT
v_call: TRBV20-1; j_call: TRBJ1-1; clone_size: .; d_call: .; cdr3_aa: CSAYRERTEAFF; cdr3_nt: TGCAGTGCTTACAGGGAGAGGACTGAAGCTTTCTTT
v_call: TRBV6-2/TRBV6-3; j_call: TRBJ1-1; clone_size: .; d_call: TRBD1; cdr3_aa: CASSYTGQGNTEAFF; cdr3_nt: TGTGCCAGCAGTTACACGGGACAGGGAAACACTGAAGCTTTCTTT
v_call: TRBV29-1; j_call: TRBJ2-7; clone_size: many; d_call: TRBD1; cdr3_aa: CSVGTGSYEQYF; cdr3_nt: TGCAGCGTCGGGACAGGGTCCTACGAGCAGTACTTC
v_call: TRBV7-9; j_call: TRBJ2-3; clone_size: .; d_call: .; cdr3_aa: CASSPRGPDTQYF; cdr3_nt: TGTGCCAGCAGCCCCCGGGGCCCAGATACGCAGTATTTT
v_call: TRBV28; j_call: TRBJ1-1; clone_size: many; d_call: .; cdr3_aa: CASTQDSRQTEAFF; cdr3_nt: TGTGCCAGCACCCAGGACAGCCGTCAGACTGAAGCTTTCTTT
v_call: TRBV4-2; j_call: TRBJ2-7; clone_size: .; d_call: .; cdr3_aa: CASSQELAGGINEQYF; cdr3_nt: TGTGCCAGCAGCCAAGAATTGGCCGGGGGCATCAACGAGCAGTACTTC
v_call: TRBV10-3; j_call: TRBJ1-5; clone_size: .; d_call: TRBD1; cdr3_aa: CAISETGQGGQPQHF; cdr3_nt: TGTGCCATCAGTGAGACCGGACAGGGGGGTCAGCCCCAGCATTTT